The 14 T cell receptor beta chains below come from one sample, sequenced in a study of Ad26.COV2.S vaccination and SARS-CoV-2 variants. Regarding treatment: roughly 19 received Ad26.COV2.S at low or high dose, single or two shots; about 5 received placebo; per-sample allocation not given. The samples were gathered on day 63 after the first injection of vaccine or placebo. Some clones are missing from TCRdb's copy, which holds only in-frame ones; the method was immunoSEQ multiplex PCR. The repertoire holds about 440,000 clones, roughly 87% seen once, with around 4.5% in the top ten. This specimen was peripheral blood, taken in a trial of Ad26.COV2.S vaccine versus placebo. The source is a person aged 18 to 65 who received the Ad26.COV2.S COVID-19 vaccine or a placebo.

The chain has TRBV28 and TRBJ1-1, with a tentative D call TRBD1 (5 bases). CDR1 is MDHEN and CDR2 is SYDVKM in the germline V gene. The CDR3 consists of 20 residues. V was trimmed by 3 bases and J by 2 bases, leaving 28 bases between them. The CDR3, as DNA: TGTGCCAGCAGTTTCAGGCTTTTATTCAAGCCGGGCAGGGTAAACACTGAAGCTTTCTTT. Translation: CASSFRLLFKPGRVNTEAFF.

This chain links TRBV9 with TRBJ2-1, with D perhaps TRBD1 (5 bases). Trimming cost V 0 bases and J 15 bases, with 13 bases left between them. Germline lookup yields CDR1 SGDLS and CDR2 YYNGEE. The CDR3 is made up of 12 amino acids. This chain's CDR3 is CASSVVGQGLFF. CDR3 DNA sequence: TGTGCCAGCAGCGTAGTTGGGCAGGGTTTGTTCTTC.

The chain links TRBV11-2 to TRBJ2-4; the D call may be TRBD1 or TRBD2 (6 bases each). Germline assignment: CDR1 SGHAT and CDR2 FQNNGV. The V and J ends lost 2 bases and 7 bases respectively, with 18 bases between them. This CDR3 region has 16 residues. This CDR3 is CASSLSEGEGLNIQYF. CDR3 DNA: TGTGCCAGCAGCTTATCGGAGGGGGAAGGGCTGAACATTCAGTACTTC.

This clone was detected only once. This chain connects TRBV5-6 to TRBJ1-3; D ambiguous. This CDR3 has 15 residues. The germline V and J ends were trimmed by 0 bases and 0 bases, with 7 bases remaining between them. Germline CDR1 reads SGHDT; CDR2 reads YYEEEE. The CDR3 is CASSLVQNSGNTIYF. The CDR3 DNA follows: TGTGCCAGCAGCTTGGTACAGAACTCTGGAAACACCATATATTTT.

The V and J genes are TRBV4-1 and TRBJ2-4, with a possible D match to TRBD2 (5 bases). Germline V gene data show CDR1 as MGHRA and CDR2 as YSYEKL. The CDR3 runs to 16 residues. With 0 bases removed from V and 7 bases from J, the gap between germline ends came to 16 bases. Written as DNA, the CDR3 is TGCGCCAGCAGCCAAGATCGGAGTGGCGGGCCGAACATTCAGTACTTC. Amino acids: CASSQDRSGGPNIQYF.

V usage is TRBV4-1 and J usage is TRBJ2-1, with 9 positions matching TRBD1. V lost 1 base to trimming and J lost 7 bases; unmatched junction nucleotides: 5. The CDR3 consists of 15 residues. Germline-derived CDR1 and CDR2 are MGHRA and YSYEKL. The CDR3 region is CASSQGTGVRNEQFF. As DNA, the CDR3 is TGCGCCAGCAGCCAAGGGACAGGGGTGAGGAATGAGCAGTTCTTC.

The J gene is TRBJ2-2, the V gene TRBV10-1; 8 bases are shared with TRBD2. With 3 bases clipped from V and 1 base from J, the junction kept 4 bases outside the gene matches. This CDR3 spans 16 amino acids. Germline CDR1 is WNHNN and CDR2 is SYGVQD (reference sequence). Here the CDR3 reads CASSEQRERNTGELFF. CDR3 sequence (DNA): TGCGCCAGCAGTGAACAGCGGGAGAGGAACACCGGGGAGCTGTTTTTT.

The chain carries TRBV7-2 and TRBJ2-1; D is possibly TRBD2 (6 bases). V was trimmed by 2 bases and J by 4 bases, leaving 9 bases between them. CDR3 size: 14 residues. Germline CDR1 and CDR2: SGHTA and FQGNSA. CDR3 nucleotide sequence: TGTGCCAGCAGCTTAAGGAGCGGGTACAATGAGCAGTTCTTC. Translated: CASSLRSGYNEQFF.

The sample holds one count of this clone. Sequence at one end of the junction differs from germline and may be a read error. The chain combines TRBV4-3 with TRBJ2-7; D unclear. This CDR3 comprises 14 residues. Germline CDR1 LGHNA, CDR2 YSLEER. The chain's CDR3 is CTSSQDTHLSEQYF. The CDR3 nucleotides are TGCACCAGCAGCCAAGATACCCACCTAAGCGAGCAGTACTTC.

The rearrangement uses TRBV18 and TRBJ1-1; no reliable D call. The germline CDR1 and CDR2 sequences are KGHSH and LQKENI. The V and J ends lost 3 bases and 0 bases respectively, with 8 bases between them. CDR3 length equals 14 residues. The CDR3 DNA reads TGTGCCAGCTCACCCGAAGGGTTGAACACTGAAGCTTTCTTT. It translates to CASSPEGLNTEAFF.

This rearrangement joins TRBV18 to TRBJ2-7; D remains unclear. CDR3 size: 13 residues. The germline V gene has CDR1 KGHSH and CDR2 LQKENI. The germline V and J ends were trimmed by 4 bases and 2 bases, with 9 bases remaining between them. CDR3 protein: CASSQGYAYEQYF. Written as DNA, the CDR3 is TGTGCCAGCTCACAGGGCTATGCCTACGAGCAGTACTTC.

The chain recombines TRBV3-1 (or the pseudogene TRBV3-2) with TRBJ1-1; D not certain. With 2 bases removed from V and 4 bases from J, the gap between germline ends came to 8 bases. The CDR3 runs 13 residues. Germline values: CDR1 LGHDT, CDR2 YNNKEL (reference sequence). The CDR3 protein is CASSQWESTEAFF. The DNA for the CDR3 is TGTGCCAGCAGCCAATGGGAGAGCACTGAAGCTTTCTTT.

The gene calls are TRBV7-3 and TRBJ2-5; 7 positions match TRBD1. CDR3 length: 15 residues. J gave up 5 bases and V 5 bases, and 11 bases lay outside the gene matches. Germline CDR1 SGHTA, CDR2 FQGTGA. This chain's CDR3 is CASSRTGDRAETQYF. The CDR3 nucleotides read TGTGCCAGCAGCCGTACAGGGGACCGGGCGGAGACCCAGTACTTC.

This chain links TRBV29-1 with TRBJ1-1, with 8 bases fitting TRBD1. Losses at the gene ends were 7 bases for V and 5 bases for J; bases not matched to a gene: 15. CDR1 is SQVTM and CDR2 is ANQGSEA in the germline V gene. CDR3 size: 15 residues. CDR3 bases: TGCAGCGCTATCACAGGGGGGGCTGTTGGGACTGAAGCTTTCTTT. It encodes CSAITGGAVGTEAFF.